Listed here are 30 T cell receptor beta chains from one sample, sequenced in a study of T-cell reconstitution after alpha-beta-depleted transplantation in children. The TCRbeta library was prepared with unique molecular identifiers. MiXCR, run by TCRdb on the PCR reads, gives a single entry per CDR3 protein. This table holds 350,000 to 500,000 distinct CDR3 sequences, roughly 43% found once. The sample was PBMCs, taken before TCRalphabeta/CD19-depleted stem cell transplant. These receptors all stem from a girl aged 2-10 years with aplastic anemia, due to receive a stem cell transplant.

This clonotype was seen repeatedly, ten times or more. The chain combines TRBV5-1 with TRBJ2-7; TRBD1 might be the D (5 bases). The germline V and J ends were trimmed by 2 bases and 3 bases, with 9 bases remaining between them. The length of the CDR3 is 13 residues. CDR1 and CDR2 from the germline V gene are SGHRS and YFSETQ. The CDR3 reads CASSLQADYEQYF. CDR3 bases: TGCGCCAGCAGCTTACAGGCGGACTACGAGCAGTACTTC.

This clonotype was seen a handful of times. This chain uses TRBV11-2 with TRBJ2-3; 10 nucleotides match TRBD2. The V segment lost 7 bases and the J segment 4 bases; nucleotides outside the gene matches: 14. CDR3 length: 17 residues. Germline V gene data show CDR1 as SGHAT and CDR2 as FQNNGV. The DNA for the CDR3 is TGTGCCAGCACCCTAGCCCGAGCGGGAGGGTTGGCAGATACGCAGTATTTT. The encoded protein is CASTLARAGGLADTQYF.

A remark on this clonotype: This could be a read error, since a much larger clone is one nucleotide away. The chain carries TRBV6-5 and TRBJ2-3; D is possibly TRBD1 (6 bases). Germline CDR1 MNHEY, CDR2 SVGAGI. This CDR3 is built from 15 residues. V lost 2 bases to trimming and J lost 4 bases, with 13 bases between them. The CDR3 spells CASSYQGLSADTQYF. For the CDR3, the DNA is TGTGCCAGCAGTTACCAGGGGTTGAGCGCAGATACGCAGTATTTT.

This clonotype was observed many times. V and J are TRBV7-9 and TRBJ1-1; perhaps TRBD1 as D (6 bases). The length of the CDR3 is 13 residues. V was cut by 3 bases and J by 2 bases, with 7 bases left in between. CDR1 and CDR2 (germline): SEHNR, FQNEAQ (reference sequence). The CDR3 region has the DNA TGTGCCAGCAGCTTCGGGGGCAACACTGAAGCTTTCTTT. Translated: CASSFGGNTEAFF.

The sample holds many counts of this clonotype. J is TRBJ1-2 and V is TRBV5-8; 8 nucleotides agree with TRBD1. With 1 base clipped from V and 8 bases from J, the junction kept 4 bases outside the gene matches. CDR1 and CDR2 from the germline V gene are SGHTS and YDEGEE. This CDR3 region has 13 residues. DNA for the CDR3: TGTGCCAGCAGCTTGCAGGGGGCCTGGGGCTACACCTTC. It translates to CASSLQGAWGYTF.

V is TRBV5-5 and J is TRBJ2-5; a possible D gene is TRBD2 (6 bases). Germline lookup yields CDR1 SGHKS and CDR2 YYEKEE (reference sequence). The V end lost 0 bases, the J end lost 4 bases, and 13 bases lay between the germline ends. The CDR3 is 15 amino acids. DNA of the CDR3: TGTGCCAGCAGCTTGGTCCCCCTAGCGTTAGAGACCCAGTACTTC. This sequence encodes CASSLVPLALETQYF.

The chain uses TRBV4-2 and TRBJ2-4, with TRBD1 identical over 8 bases. J lost 6 bases, V lost 4 bases, and 5 bases had no gene match. Germline V CDR1 and CDR2: LGHNA, YNFKEQ. The CDR3 length is 14 residues. CDR3 residues: CASSRGQGGNIQYF. In DNA form, the CDR3 reads TGTGCCAGCAGCCGCGGACAGGGTGGAAACATTCAGTACTTC.

This clonotype was seen at least ten times. V is TRBV5-1 and J is TRBJ1-1; D may be TRBD1 (5 bases). Germline V gene sequence: CDR1 SGHRS, CDR2 YFSETQ. The CDR3 is made up of 13 amino acids. V lost 4 bases to trimming and J lost 10 bases, with 17 bases between them. As DNA, the CDR3 is TGCGCCAGCAGCATACGACTAGCGGGGCGAGCTTTCTTT. Translation: CASSIRLAGRAFF.

This clonotype was seen only once. The chain uses TRBV4-1 and TRBJ2-3; D may be TRBD1 or TRBD2 (7 bases each). With 0 bases removed from V and 5 bases from J, the gap between germline ends came to 15 bases. Germline V CDR1 and CDR2: MGHRA, YSYEKL. This CDR3 comprises 16 residues. CDR3 in amino acids: CASSQEGGGGLDTQYF. The CDR3 DNA sequence: TGCGCCAGCAGCCAAGAAGGGGGAGGGGGCCTAGATACGCAGTATTTT.

The chain employs TRBV4-2 and TRBJ2-7; D gene ambiguous. Trimming stripped 1 base from V and 5 bases from J, with 9 bases between. The CDR3 has 13 residues. In germline, CDR1 is LGHNA, CDR2 YNFKEQ. Written as DNA, the CDR3 is TGTGCCAGCAGCCAAGTCGTAGGCCACGAGCAGTACTTC. This sequence encodes CASSQVVGHEQYF.

This clonotype was observed a handful of times. This chain joins TRBV20-1 and TRBJ2-7; D ambiguous. This CDR3 is 13 amino acids long. Trimming shortened V by 7 bases and J by 5 bases, and 18 bases separated the two germline ends. The V gene's germline CDR1 is DFQATT and CDR2 SNEGSKA (reference sequence). The CDR3 spells CSVRPGRWDEQYF. In DNA, the CDR3 is TGCAGTGTCAGGCCAGGCCGCTGGGACGAGCAGTACTTC.

The J gene is TRBJ1-3, the V gene TRBV7-2, with D possibly TRBD1 on 5 matching bases. Deletions cut 0 bases from V and 8 bases from J, with 8 bases between. Germline values: CDR1 SGHTA, CDR2 FQGNSA. This CDR3 contains 13 residues. The DNA for the CDR3 is TGTGCCAGCAGCTTAGCGATGGGGGACACCATATATTTT. Its protein is CASSLAMGDTIYF.

The V gene is TRBV29-1, the J gene TRBJ2-7; 7 bases map to TRBD1. Trimming took 6 bases from V and 5 from J; bases not matched to a gene: 4. Germline assignment: CDR1 SQVTM and CDR2 ANQGSEA. The CDR3 length is 11 residues. The CDR3 sequence is CSVGQRHEQYF. CDR3 DNA sequence: TGCAGCGTGGGACAGAGACACGAGCAGTACTTC.

This clonotype was recorded many times. The rearrangement uses TRBV11-2 and TRBJ2-1; D may be TRBD2 (6 bases). The ends were cut back, 2 bases at V and 0 bases at J, with 11 bases in the middle. This CDR3 is built from 16 residues. CDR1 is SGHAT and CDR2 is FQNNGV in the germline V gene. This chain's CDR3 is CASSLWGRSSYNEQFF. The CDR3, as DNA: TGTGCCAGCAGCTTATGGGGGAGGAGCTCCTACAATGAGCAGTTCTTC.

This rearrangement joins TRBV6-5 to TRBJ2-7; D not resolved. The CDR3 contains 12 residues. V dropped 5 bases and J dropped 7 bases, with 12 bases sitting between them. Germline-derived CDR1 and CDR2 are MNHEY and SVGAGI. CDR3 DNA sequence: TGTGCCAGCAGTCCGCTCCCCGGGGAGCAGTACTTC. Protein: CASSPLPGEQYF.

This clonotype showed up many times. The CDR3 nucleotides are TGTGCCAGCAGTTCCCCTCAAGGGACGACGGCCCACGAGCAGTACTTC. Encoded protein: CASSSPQGTTAHEQYF. The V and J genes are TRBV3-1 and TRBJ2-7, with D perhaps assigned TRBD1 or TRBD2 (5 bases each). Deletions cut 6 bases from V and 5 bases from J, with 23 bases between. The CDR3 contains 16 residues. Germline values: CDR1 LGHDT, CDR2 YNNKEL (reference sequence).

Only a few counts were recorded for this clonotype. This chain joins TRBV20-1 and TRBJ2-7; no definite D call. In germline, CDR1 is DFQATT, CDR2 SNEGSKA (reference sequence). This CDR3 is 13 amino acids long. The V and J ends lost 0 bases and 3 bases respectively, with 9 bases between them. CDR3 coding DNA: TGCAGTGCTAGAGATAGGATCCGCTACGAGCAGTACTTC. It translates to CSARDRIRYEQYF.

As for this clonotype: One end of the junction is discordant with germline, which a read error may explain. The V call is TRBV5-1, the J call TRBJ1-2, with TRBD1 as a possible D gene (5 bases). Per the germline V gene, CDR1 is SGHRS and CDR2 is YFSETQ. The CDR3 is made up of 14 amino acids. CDR3 sequence: CSSSPGQGGYGYTF. CDR3 DNA: TGCTCCAGCAGCCCGGGCCAGGGAGGCTATGGCTACACCTTC. The whole variable domain, remainder taken from reference TRBV5-1 and TRBJ1-2, is KAGVTQTPRYLIKTRGQQVTLSCSPISGHRSVSWYQQTPGQGLQFLFEYFSETQRNKGNFPGRFSGRQFSNSRSEMNVSTLELGDSALYLCSSSPGQGGYGYTFGSGTRLTVV.

The table lists this clonotype with many counts. This rearrangement joins TRBV6-1 to TRBJ2-7; D not resolved. Trimming pared 2 bases from V and 0 bases from J, leaving 14 bases between. Germline V gene sequence: CDR1 MNHNS, CDR2 SASEGT. The CDR3 contains 16 residues. The CDR3 sequence is CASSEWSPMSSYEQYF. The CDR3 DNA is TGTGCCAGCAGTGAATGGTCCCCGATGAGCTCCTACGAGCAGTACTTC.

This clonotype came up many times. V is TRBV7-2 and J is TRBJ2-5, with D perhaps given as TRBD1 or TRBD2 (5 bases each). Per germline, CDR1 SGHTA and CDR2 FQGNSA. Trimming removed 4 bases from V and 13 bases from J, with 19 bases in between. CDR3 size: 13 residues. For the CDR3, the DNA is TGTGCCAGCAGCTCTAAATGGGACGGCCCGAGGTACTTC. Protein sequence: CASSSKWDGPRYF.

Many counts were recorded for this clonotype. This chain uses TRBV10-1 with TRBJ2-1, with 13 bases matching TRBD2. The junction had 6 bases not matched to a gene; V was cut back by 4 bases and J by 6 bases. Germline CDR1 reads WNHNN; CDR2 reads SYGVQD (reference sequence). The CDR3 has 16 residues. The CDR3 bases are TGCGCCAGCAGTGCCTTGACTAGCGGGAGGAGCAATGAGCAGTTCTTC. It is translated as CASSALTSGRSNEQFF.

The table lists this clonotype with many counts. The gene calls are TRBV25-1 and TRBJ1-1, with D tentatively TRBD1 (6 bases). Trimming left V 8 bases short and J 4 bases short, with 14 bases between. This CDR3 is built from 13 residues. Per the germline V gene, CDR1 is MGHDK and CDR2 is SYGVNS. CDR3 in amino acids: CASSRGGGTEAFF. Written as DNA, the CDR3 is TGTGCCAGCTCGAGGGGGGGAGGCACTGAAGCTTTCTTT.

In this sample, this clonotype turned up many times. J is TRBJ2-1 and V is TRBV20-1, with unresolved D. Trimming took off 3 bases at V and 4 bases at J, with 13 bases between the two ends. Per germline, CDR1 DFQATT and CDR2 SNEGSKA (reference sequence). The length of the CDR3 is 14 residues. CDR3 sequence reads: CSASPRGIYNEQFF. In DNA form, the CDR3 reads TGCAGTGCTAGCCCCCGTGGTATATACAATGAGCAGTTCTTC.

There are a few counts of this clonotype. The genes are TRBV12-3 or TRBV12-4 and TRBJ2-1; the match to TRBD2 covers 8 bases. J lost 6 bases, V lost 3 bases, and 4 bases had no gene match. The CDR3 has 14 residues. CDR3 protein: CASSFGTRGNEQFF. The CDR3 DNA sequence: TGTGCCAGCAGTTTCGGGACTAGAGGCAATGAGCAGTTCTTC.

J is TRBJ1-2 and V is TRBV7-6, with 8 bases aligning to TRBD1. CDR1 and CDR2 (germline): SGHVS, FNYEAQ. J gave up 2 bases and V 5 bases, and 7 bases lay outside the gene matches. CDR3 length equals 15 residues. The CDR3 DNA follows: TGTGCCAGCAGCCAGGGGGCGGACAGAAACTATGGCTACACCTTC. Its translation: CASSQGADRNYGYTF. Based on the CDR3 plus reference TRBV7-6 and TRBJ1-2, the full variable domain is GAGVSQSPRYKVTKRGQDVALRCDPISGHVSLYWYRQALGQGPEFLTYFNYEAQQDKSGLPNDRFSAERPEGSISTLTIQRTEQRDSAMYRCASSQGADRNYGYTFGSGTRLTVV.

The V gene is TRBV7-2, the J gene TRBJ2-1; D uncertain. The CDR3 covers 11 residues. Germline V lookup: CDR1 SGHTA, CDR2 FQGNSA. V dropped 1 base and J dropped 12 bases, with 7 bases sitting between them. The CDR3 sequence: CASSLGVGQFF. CDR3 DNA sequence: TGTGCCAGCAGCTTAGGAGTGGGGCAGTTCTTC. Variable domain in full (rest from reference TRBV7-2 and TRBJ2-1): GAGVSQSPSNKVTEKGKDVELRCDPISGHTALYWYRQSLGQGLEFLIYFQGNSAPDKSGLPSDRFSAERTGGSVSTLTIQRTQQEDSAVYLCASSLGVGQFFGPGTRLTVL.

Ten or more counts support this clonotype. The V and J genes are TRBV5-1 and TRBJ2-5, with D perhaps given as TRBD1 or TRBD2 (7 bases each). The germline V and J ends were trimmed by 5 bases and 8 bases, with 22 bases remaining between them. This CDR3 has 15 amino acids. CDR1 and CDR2 (germline): SGHRS, YFSETQ. The CDR3 DNA is TGCGCCAGCAGTTTATCGACAGGGACTAAGAGCACCCAGTACTTC. Amino acids: CASSLSTGTKSTQYF.

The chain couples TRBV4-1 to TRBJ2-7; a possible D gene is TRBD2 (6 bases). V was clipped by 0 bases and J by 6 bases, with 15 bases between them. The CDR3 loop spans 15 amino acids. The germline V gene encodes CDR1 MGHRA and CDR2 YSYEKL. The CDR3 here is CASSQELQVGGEQYF. DNA for the CDR3: TGCGCCAGCAGCCAAGAACTCCAGGTGGGGGGCGAGCAGTACTTC.

V is TRBV5-1 and J is TRBJ1-5; D call uncertain. Between the trimmed V and J ends, which lost 1 base and 5 bases, there was a span of 7 bases. Germline CDR1 and CDR2: SGHRS and YFSETQ. This CDR3 region has 13 residues. CDR3 amino acids: CASSLQRDQPQHF. CDR3 sequence (DNA): TGCGCCAGCAGCTTGCAAAGGGATCAGCCCCAGCATTTT. Based on the CDR3 plus reference TRBV5-1 and TRBJ1-5, the full variable domain is KAGVTQTPRYLIKTRGQQVTLSCSPISGHRSVSWYQQTPGQGLQFLFEYFSETQRNKGNFPGRFSGRQFSNSRSEMNVSTLELGDSALYLCASSLQRDQPQHFGDGTRLSIL.

The rearrangement uses TRBV7-9 and TRBJ1-4, with 10 nucleotides matching TRBD1. In germline, CDR1 is SEHNR, CDR2 FQNEAQ (reference sequence). Trimming removed 5 bases from V and 0 bases from J; junction bases left unmatched: 3. This CDR3 contains 16 residues. For the CDR3, the DNA is TGTGCCAGCAGCCCCGGGACAGGGGCAACTAATGAAAAACTGTTTTTT. It yields the protein CASSPGTGATNEKLFF.